This T cell receptor beta chain was found in a study of OX40 agonist ivuxolimab in advanced cancers. Study-level information: Among those enrolled, mean age was roughly 55 years (range about 23 to 80) and 75% to 90% were male. Partial responses were achieved by three patients, of whom one had hepatocellular carcinoma and two had cutaneous melanoma. Study results and caveats: Averaged across samples, CD8+ T cells carried more expanded clones than CD4+ did.

TCRdb keeps only in-frame clones here, not all; method: immunoSEQ multiplex PCR. The sample has 95,000 to 100,000 clones; approximately 80% are singletons. Germline loops: CDR1 SEHNR, CDR2 FQNEAQ (reference sequence). Trimming at V came to 1 base and at J to 5 bases, leaving 8 bases not matched to a gene. The CDR3 runs 15 residues. This clone appeared a few times. Its antigen remains unknown. The chain employs TRBV7-9 and TRBJ2-7; 7 nucleotides agree with TRBD1. This receptor was taken from an adult with an advanced solid tumor such as melanoma, head and neck, liver or kidney cancer. Sample: CD4+ or CD8+ T cells sorted from blood, taken in a trial of the OX40 agonist ivuxolimab. The CDR3 region is CASSLVEGAGNEQYF. CDR3 coding DNA: TGTGCCAGCAGCTTAGTAGAGGGGGCTGGCAACGAGCAGTACTTC.